The 21 T cell receptor beta chains presented below share a single source sample, sequenced in a study of identical twins. Using its own MiXCR run on the 5' RACE reads, TCRdb lists one record per CDR3 protein. Of 700,000 to 950,000 distinct CDR3 sequences in the sample, 10% to 15% were seen once. The same specimen was also included in a second study, on yellow fever vaccine responses in identical twins.

Sequencing was carried out using PBMCs. Source of these receptors: a woman younger than 30 in good health.

The CDR3 protein is CASSQETVMNTEAFF. Written as DNA, the CDR3 is TGTGCCAGCAGCCAAGAGACAGTCATGAACACTGAAGCTTTCTTT. This chain connects TRBV3-1 to TRBJ1-1, with D maybe TRBD1 (5 bases). The CDR3 runs 15 residues. The V end was cut by 0 bases, the J end by 0 bases, with 8 bases between. Germline CDR1 and CDR2: LGHDT and YNNKEL (reference sequence). Complete variable domain (other parts from reference TRBV3-1 and TRBJ1-1): DTAVSQTPKYLVTQMGNDKSIKCEQNLGHDTMYWYKQDSKKFLKIMFSYNNKELIINETVPNRFSPKSPDKAHLNLHINSLELGDSAVYFCASSQETVMNTEAFFGQGTRLTVV.

V is TRBV9 and J is TRBJ2-1, with D possibly matching TRBD2 (7 bases). Looked up from germline, CDR1 is SGDLS and CDR2 is YYNGEE. This CDR3 has 14 amino acids. V was shortened by 3 bases and J by 9 bases, with 16 bases between the two germline ends. DNA of the CDR3: TGTGCCAGCAGCGGGTGGGGGGGGGCGTTTGAGCAGTTCTTC. Protein: CASSGWGGAFEQFF.

This clonotype was counted only a few times. The chain has TRBV6-5 and TRBJ1-1; TRBD1 might be the D (6 bases). Germline V CDR1 and CDR2: MNHEY, SVGAGI. The V end was cut by 0 bases, the J end by 4 bases, with 15 bases between. The CDR3 runs 16 residues. The CDR3 region has the DNA TGTGCCAGCAGTTACTCTGGGGCAGGGGCAGGCACTGAAGCTTTCTTT. Its translation is CASSYSGAGAGTEAFF.

The chain recombines TRBV11-2 with TRBJ2-3, with 9 bases fitting TRBD1. Germline CDR1 and CDR2: SGHAT and FQNNGV. The length of the CDR3 is 15 residues. J lost 5 bases, V lost 5 bases, and 8 bases had no gene match. CDR3 sequence reads: CASSPYRGREDTQYF. The CDR3 nucleotides are TGTGCCAGCAGCCCTTACAGGGGGCGAGAAGATACGCAGTATTTT.

V and J are TRBV28 and TRBJ2-7; D may be TRBD2 (5 bases). Trimming pared 6 bases from V and 0 bases from J, leaving 15 bases between. The CDR3 totals 15 residues. In germline, CDR1 is MDHEN, CDR2 SYDVKM. In DNA form, the CDR3 reads TGTGCCAGCAGCCTCTCCGGGGTAAGCTCCTACGAGCAGTACTTC. Its translation: CASSLSGVSSYEQYF.

A few counts support this clonotype. V is TRBV20-1 and J is TRBJ2-1; a weak D match, TRBD1 (6 bases). Germline CDR1 reads DFQATT; CDR2 reads SNEGSKA (reference sequence). V lost 3 bases to trimming and J lost 4 bases, with 16 bases between them. The CDR3 covers 15 residues. The CDR3 DNA reads TGCAGTGCTAGTCCCCCGGGACACCTATACAATGAGCAGTTCTTC. This gives the protein CSASPPGHLYNEQFF.

A few counts support this clonotype. This chain connects TRBV27 to TRBJ2-3; TRBD1 might be the D (5 bases). The ends were cut back, 6 bases at V and 4 bases at J, with 17 bases in the middle. The CDR3 has 15 amino acids. Germline CDR1 and CDR2: MNHEY and SMNVEV (reference sequence). DNA of the CDR3: TGTGCCAGCAGCCGAAGTAGCAAACAGGCAGATACGCAGTATTTT. Amino acids: CASSRSSKQADTQYF.

The J gene is TRBJ2-3, the V gene TRBV20-1; D remains unclear. V lost 1 base to trimming and J lost 3 bases, with 8 bases between them. The germline CDR1 and CDR2 sequences are DFQATT and SNEGSKA (reference sequence). This CDR3 contains 13 residues. This CDR3 is CSARVALTDTQYF. The CDR3 DNA follows: TGCAGTGCTAGAGTGGCTCTAACAGATACGCAGTATTTT.

This clonotype appeared many times. The J gene is TRBJ2-3, the V gene TRBV10-3; 9 nucleotides match TRBD1. The ends lost 7 bases at V and 5 bases at J; junction bases unmatched: 16. CDR1 ENHRY and CDR2 SYGVKD come from the germline V gene. The CDR3 contains 17 residues. DNA for the CDR3: TGTGCCATCATGGCCCCGGGACAGGGCGCAACTGGAGATACGCAGTATTTT. Translating it yields CAIMAPGQGATGDTQYF.

For this clonotype: At one of its ends the junction is not consistent with the germline gene, which may arise from a read error. The J gene is TRBJ1-3, the V gene TRBV6-2 or TRBV6-3, with 8 nucleotides matching TRBD1. Germline CDR1 is MNHEY and CDR2 is SVGEGT. This CDR3 spans 15 amino acids. CDR3 in DNA: TGTGCCTGCAGACCCAGGGGGCTGACTGGAAACACCATATATTTT. Amino acid sequence: CACRPRGLTGNTIYF.

This clonotype appeared a few times. The chain joins TRBV11-2 to TRBJ1-4; the D gene is possibly TRBD1 (6 bases). Germline CDR1 and CDR2: SGHAT and FQNNGV. The CDR3 contains 13 residues. V was clipped by 4 bases and J by 8 bases, with 11 bases between them. The CDR3 spells CASSSRTAEKLFF. As DNA, the CDR3 is TGTGCCAGCAGCTCCCGGACAGCCGAAAAACTGTTTTTT.

The chain joins TRBV28 to TRBJ1-5; no firm D call. Trimming took 2 bases from V and 1 from J, leaving 9 bases between them. Germline assignment: CDR1 MDHEN and CDR2 SYDVKM. There are 15 residues in the CDR3. Written as DNA, the CDR3 is TGTGCCAGCAGTTTAATGGTCAGGAGCAATCAGCCCCAGCATTTT. It translates to CASSLMVRSNQPQHF.

The chain uses TRBV5-5 and TRBJ2-1; perhaps TRBD2 as D (5 bases). CDR3 length: 14 residues. Germline V gives CDR1 SGHKS, CDR2 YYEKEE (reference sequence). Trimming removed 4 bases from V and 7 bases from J, with 15 bases in between. The CDR3 loop reads CASSTGSVGNEQFF. DNA for the CDR3: TGTGCCAGCAGCACGGGATCCGTGGGGAATGAGCAGTTCTTC. Complete variable domain (other parts from reference TRBV5-5 and TRBJ2-1): DAGVTQSPTHLIKTRGQQVTLRCSPISGHKSVSWYQQVLGQGPQFIFQYYEKEERGRGNFPDRFSARQFPNYSSELNVNALLLGDSALYLCASSTGSVGNEQFFGPGTRLTVL.

The genes are TRBV20-1 and TRBJ1-2; D not certain. Germline loops: CDR1 DFQATT, CDR2 SNEGSKA (reference sequence). The CDR3 totals 16 residues. V was shortened by 0 bases and J by 7 bases, with 21 bases between the two germline ends. The chain's CDR3 is CSAREGSAGNPLGYTF. CDR3 bases: TGCAGTGCTAGAGAAGGGTCAGCGGGGAACCCCCTTGGCTACACCTTC.

This clonotype was seen a handful of times. This rearrangement joins TRBV7-2 to TRBJ2-5; unclear D gene. Germline-derived CDR1 and CDR2 are SGHTA and FQGNSA. The length of the CDR3 is 13 residues. Trimming shortened V by 2 bases and J by 5 bases, and 9 bases separated the two germline ends. The CDR3 DNA reads TGTGCCAGCAGCTTAATAGGAGCCGAGACCCAGTACTTC. Amino acid sequence: CASSLIGAETQYF.

This clonotype was seen a few times. This sequence joins TRBV12-5 and TRBJ2-1, with 11 positions matching TRBD2. Germline CDR1 reads LGHNT; CDR2 reads FRNRAP. The length of the CDR3 is 16 residues. J gave up 5 bases and V 0 bases, and 3 bases lay outside the gene matches. The CDR3 nucleotides are TGTGCTAGTGGTTTGGTAATAGCGGGAGGGGACAATGAGCAGTTCTTC. Protein product: CASGLVIAGGDNEQFF. The complete variable domain, with remaining parts taken from reference TRBV12-5 and TRBJ2-1, reads DARVTQTPRHKVTEMGQEVTMRCQPILGHNTVFWYRQTMMQGLELLAYFRNRAPLDDSGMPKDRFSAEMPDATLATLKIQPSEPRDSAVYFCASGLVIAGGDNEQFFGPGTRLTVL.

This chain joins TRBV24-1 and TRBJ2-1, with D possibly being TRBD2 (5 bases). In germline, CDR1 is KGHDR, CDR2 SFDVKD. V shed 5 bases and J shed 0 bases, with 22 bases lying between them. This CDR3 has 19 residues. The CDR3 sequence: CATSAGGHQPRSSYNEQFF. CDR3 nucleotides: TGTGCCACCAGTGCTGGCGGGCACCAGCCCCGAAGCTCCTACAATGAGCAGTTCTTC.

The sample holds many counts of this clonotype. The gene calls are TRBV12-3 or TRBV12-4 and TRBJ1-6; 8 bases match TRBD1. Germline trimming cut 6 bases from V and 13 bases from J; bases unmatched to any gene: 11. CDR3 length: 14 amino acids. CDR3 residues: CASRSNRGGFPLHF. CDR3 coding DNA: TGTGCCAGCAGGTCCAACAGGGGGGGTTTTCCCCTCCACTTT.

In this sample, this clonotype turned up many times. This chain connects TRBV6-1 to TRBJ2-7; TRBD2 might be the D (6 bases). The CDR3 is made up of 13 amino acids. The germline V and J ends were trimmed by 8 bases and 6 bases, with 17 bases remaining between them. CDR1 and CDR2 (germline): MNHNS, SASEGT. CDR3 sequence: CASRRGLNSEQYV. The CDR3, as DNA: TGTGCCAGCCGGAGGGGCTTAAACTCCGAGCAGTACGTC.

The CDR3 spells CASSLGQGRYQPQHF. The CDR3 DNA sequence: TGTGCCAGCAGCTTAGGACAGGGGCGATATCAGCCCCAGCATTTT. The chain combines TRBV6-5 with TRBJ1-5; 9 nucleotides agree with TRBD1. Germline V gene lookup returns CDR1 MNHEY and CDR2 SVGAGI. CDR3 length: 15 residues. The V gene end was trimmed by 6 bases and the J gene end by 5 bases; junction bases not matched to a gene: 8.

J is TRBJ2-5 and V is TRBV4-1; a possible D gene is TRBD2 (6 bases). With 0 bases removed from V and 1 base from J, the gap between germline ends came to 12 bases. CDR1 and CDR2 (germline): MGHRA, YSYEKL. The CDR3 extends over 16 amino acids. CDR3 region: CASSQDLLRGQETQYF. The DNA of the CDR3 is TGCGCCAGCAGCCAAGATTTATTGCGGGGCCAAGAGACCCAGTACTTC.